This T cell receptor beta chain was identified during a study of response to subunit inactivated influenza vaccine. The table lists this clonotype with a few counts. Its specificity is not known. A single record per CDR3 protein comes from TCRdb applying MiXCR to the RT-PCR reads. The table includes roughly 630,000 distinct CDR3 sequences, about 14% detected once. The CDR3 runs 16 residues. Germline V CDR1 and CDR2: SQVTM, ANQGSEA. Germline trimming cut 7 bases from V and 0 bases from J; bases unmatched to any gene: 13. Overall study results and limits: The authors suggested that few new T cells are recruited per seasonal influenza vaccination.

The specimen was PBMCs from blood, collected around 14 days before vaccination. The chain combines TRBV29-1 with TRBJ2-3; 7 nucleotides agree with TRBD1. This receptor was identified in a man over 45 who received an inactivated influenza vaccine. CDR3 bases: TGCAGCGCCCGAGGGAGAACAGGGGTTAGCACAGATACGCAGTATTTT. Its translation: CSARGRTGVSTDTQYF.